This T cell receptor beta chain appears in the sequencing data of a study of blood T cell repertoires in COVID-19. About the research overall: Samples representing acute and convalescent COVID-19 were sourced from the United States, Italy and Spain. In each case, the material was cDNA or gDNA derived from T cells, B-cell-depleted T cells, or PBMCs.

In the source study's methods: Reference gene primer amplification yielded estimated nucleated cell counts. Measured with immunoSEQ multiplex PCR; TCRdb has only the in-frame clones, and not every one. V and J calls and clone size are copied from that table; D and trimming were computed from the DNA. The table records 120,000 or so clones, 55% to 75% of them present only once. Trimming cost V 1 base and J 3 bases, with 6 bases left between them. The germline CDR1 and CDR2 sequences are SEHNR and FQNEAQ (reference sequence). This CDR3 spans 13 amino acids. The chain employs TRBV7-9 and TRBJ1-1; D gene unclear. The material sequenced was peripheral blood. The sequence derives from a woman in her seventies with acute or convalescent COVID-19. The CDR3 sequence is CASSLVSDTEAFF. In DNA form, the CDR3 reads TGTGCCAGCAGCTTAGTTTCTGACACTGAAGCTTTCTTT. The entire variable domain, with the rest obtained from reference TRBV7-9 and TRBJ1-1, is as follows: DTGVSQNPRHKITKRGQNVTFRCDPISEHNRLYWYRQTLGQGPEFLTYFQNEAQLEKSRLLSDRFSAERPKGSFSTLEIQRTEQGDSAMYLCASSLVSDTEAFFGQGTRLTVV.